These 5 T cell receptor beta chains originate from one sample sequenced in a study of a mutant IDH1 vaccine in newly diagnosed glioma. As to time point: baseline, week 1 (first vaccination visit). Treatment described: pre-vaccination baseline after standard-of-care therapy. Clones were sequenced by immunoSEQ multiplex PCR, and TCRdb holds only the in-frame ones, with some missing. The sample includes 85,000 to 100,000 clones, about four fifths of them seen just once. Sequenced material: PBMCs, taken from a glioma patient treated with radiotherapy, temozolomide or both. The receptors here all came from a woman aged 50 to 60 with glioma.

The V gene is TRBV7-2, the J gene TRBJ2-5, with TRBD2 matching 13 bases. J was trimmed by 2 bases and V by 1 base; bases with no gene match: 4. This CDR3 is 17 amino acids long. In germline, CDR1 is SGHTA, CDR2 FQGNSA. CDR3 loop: CASSLGGTSGIQETQYF. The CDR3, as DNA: TGTGCCAGCAGCTTAGGAGGGACTAGCGGGATTCAAGAGACCCAGTACTTC.

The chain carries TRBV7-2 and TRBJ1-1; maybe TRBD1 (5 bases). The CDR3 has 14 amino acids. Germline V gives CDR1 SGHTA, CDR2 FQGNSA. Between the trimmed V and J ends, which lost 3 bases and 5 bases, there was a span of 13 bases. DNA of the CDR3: TGTGCCAGCAGCTTCGGGGGAGGAGGGACTGAAGCTTTCTTT. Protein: CASSFGGGGTEAFF.

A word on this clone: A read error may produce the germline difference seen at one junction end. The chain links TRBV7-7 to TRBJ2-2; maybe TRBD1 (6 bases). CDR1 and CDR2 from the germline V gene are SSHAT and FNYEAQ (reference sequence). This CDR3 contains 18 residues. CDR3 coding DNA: TGTGCTAGCAGCTTAGGGAACTTGAGGGCAGGGGTGAACGGGGAGCTGTTTTTT. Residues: CASSLGNLRAGVNGELFF.

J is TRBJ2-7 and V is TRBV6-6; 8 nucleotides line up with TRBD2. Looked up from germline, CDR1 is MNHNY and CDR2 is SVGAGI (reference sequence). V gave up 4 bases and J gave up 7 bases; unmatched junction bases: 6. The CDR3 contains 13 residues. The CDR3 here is CASSLSAGGEQYF. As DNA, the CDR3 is TGTGCCAGCAGTTTGTCTGCGGGAGGAGAGCAGTACTTC.

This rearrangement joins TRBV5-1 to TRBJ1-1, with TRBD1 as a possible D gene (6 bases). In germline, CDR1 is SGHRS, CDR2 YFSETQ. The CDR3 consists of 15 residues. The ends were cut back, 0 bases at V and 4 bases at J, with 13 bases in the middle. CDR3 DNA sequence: TGCGCCAGCAGCTTGGTGGTCAGGGGAGGCACTGAAGCTTTCTTT. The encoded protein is CASSLVVRGGTEAFF.